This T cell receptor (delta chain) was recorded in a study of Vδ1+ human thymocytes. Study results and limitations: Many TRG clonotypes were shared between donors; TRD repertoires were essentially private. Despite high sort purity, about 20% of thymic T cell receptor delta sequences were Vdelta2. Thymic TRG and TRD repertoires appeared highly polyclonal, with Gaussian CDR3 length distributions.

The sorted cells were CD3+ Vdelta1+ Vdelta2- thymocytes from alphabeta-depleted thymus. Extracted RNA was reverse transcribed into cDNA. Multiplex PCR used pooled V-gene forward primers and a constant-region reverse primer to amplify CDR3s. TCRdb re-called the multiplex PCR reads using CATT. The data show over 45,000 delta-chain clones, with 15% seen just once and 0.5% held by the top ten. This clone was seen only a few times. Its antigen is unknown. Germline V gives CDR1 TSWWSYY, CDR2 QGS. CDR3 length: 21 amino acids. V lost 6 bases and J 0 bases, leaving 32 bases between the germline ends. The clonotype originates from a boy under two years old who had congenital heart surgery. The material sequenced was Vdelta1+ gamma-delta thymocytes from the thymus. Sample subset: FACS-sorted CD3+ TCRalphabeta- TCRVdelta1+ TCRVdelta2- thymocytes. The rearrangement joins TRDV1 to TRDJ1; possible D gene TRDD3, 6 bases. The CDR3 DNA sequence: TGTGCTCTTGGTTATCCCGTTGGTCCCCTAATGGGGGCTGCGTACACCGATAAACTCATCTTT. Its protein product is CALGYPVGPLMGAAYTDKLIF.